This passage covers 28 T cell receptor beta chains from one sample sequenced in a study of blood T cell repertoires in COVID-19 (dated by TCRdb to the early 2020s). Receptor libraries were prepared by the immunoSEQ multiplex PCR assay. Held by TCRdb, this immuneACCESS table contains in-frame sequences only and omits some clones. Under half of the omission traces to an unresolved V gene where checked; the cause of the rest is unknown. The sample table records a few hundred thousand clones; approximately 84% of these occur just once. The ten top clones hold approximately 2.9% of the sample. The sample comprised peripheral blood. All receptors derive from a young woman who had recovered from COVID-19.

The chain couples TRBV27 to TRBJ2-1; maybe TRBD2 (6 bases). Germline lookup yields CDR1 MNHEY and CDR2 SMNVEV (reference sequence). CDR3 length: 13 amino acids. The germline V and J ends were trimmed by 2 bases and 5 bases, with 7 bases remaining between them. The CDR3 region has the DNA TGTGCCAGCAGTTTACCGGGAGACAATGAGCAGTTCTTC. Amino acid sequence: CASSLPGDNEQFF.

V gene TRBV30 combines with J gene TRBJ1-2; tentative D call: TRBD1 (5 bases). The germline V and J ends were trimmed by 2 bases and 2 bases, with 6 bases remaining between them. The CDR3 sequence is 12 residues long. Germline CDR1 reads GTSNPN; CDR2 reads SVGIG (reference sequence). Here the CDR3 DNA reads TGTGCCTGGAGTACAGGAAACTATGGCTACACCTTC. This codes for CAWSTGNYGYTF. Full variable domain (rest looked up from reference TRBV30 and TRBJ1-2): SQTIHQWPATLVQPVGSPLSLECTVEGTSNPNLYWYRQAAGRGLQLLFYSVGIGQISSEVPQNLSASRPQDRQFILSSKKLLLSDSGFYLCAWSTGNYGYTFGSGTRLTVV.

The chain is built from TRBV5-1 and TRBJ1-2; D uncertain. The CDR3 extends over 14 amino acids. Per the germline V gene, CDR1 is SGHRS and CDR2 is YFSETQ. Trimming stripped 4 bases from V and 4 bases from J, with 14 bases between. CDR3 nucleotides: TGCGCCAGCAGCGTGACAAGGTCGATCTATGGCTACACCTTC. Translating gives CASSVTRSIYGYTF. Using reference TRBV5-1 and TRBJ1-2 for the parts outside the CDR3, the full variable domain is KAGVTQTPRYLIKTRGQQVTLSCSPISGHRSVSWYQQTPGQGLQFLFEYFSETQRNKGNFPGRFSGRQFSNSRSEMNVSTLELGDSALYLCASSVTRSIYGYTFGSGTRLTVV.

The DNA of the CDR3 is TGTGCCAGCACCTTTAGCCCGTCGACAGGGGACCTTTCACCCCTCCACTTT. This encodes CASTFSPSTGDLSPLHF. This rearrangement joins TRBV2 to TRBJ1-6; TRBD1 aligns across 8 bases. V shed 7 bases and J 9 bases; nucleotides not matched to a gene: 17. The CDR3 runs 17 residues. CDR1 SNHLY and CDR2 FYNNEI come from the germline V gene.

The rearrangement uses TRBV10-3 and TRBJ2-7; no clear D gene. The germline CDR1 and CDR2 sequences are ENHRY and SYGVKD. Trimming removed 1 base from V and 0 bases from J, with 7 bases in between. This CDR3 comprises 14 residues. The DNA for the CDR3 is TGTGCCATCAGTGAGTACCTACCCTCCTACGAGCAGTACTTC. This sequence encodes CAISEYLPSYEQYF.

J is TRBJ2-1 and V is TRBV29-1; a weak D match, TRBD1 (6 bases). The germline CDR1 and CDR2 sequences are SQVTM and ANQGSEA. V was trimmed by 1 base and J by 9 bases, leaving 16 bases between them. The CDR3 is 14 amino acids. CDR3 region: CSVEGGQGLGEQFF. The CDR3 DNA is TGCAGCGTTGAAGGGGGGCAGGGTTTGGGTGAGCAGTTCTTC.

In this sample, this clone turned up a few times. The gene calls are TRBV27 and TRBJ1-1; tentative D call: TRBD1 (5 bases). The germline V gene has CDR1 MNHEY and CDR2 SMNVEV (reference sequence). CDR3 length: 13 amino acids. The V and J ends lost 6 bases and 6 bases respectively, with 14 bases between them. In DNA form, the CDR3 reads TGTGCCAGCAGCCCAATGGGGGGGGCTGAAGCTTTCTTT. Residues: CASSPMGGAEAFF.

The chain joins TRBV12-3 or TRBV12-4 to TRBJ2-1; D unclear. The V end was cut by 3 bases, the J end by 9 bases, with 9 bases between. CDR3 length: 12 residues. The CDR3 protein is CASSFDFREQFF. CDR3 DNA sequence: TGTGCCAGCAGTTTCGACTTTCGTGAGCAGTTCTTC.

The chain uses TRBV3-1 (or the pseudogene TRBV3-2) and TRBJ2-3; 10 nucleotides agree with TRBD2. J was trimmed by 3 bases and V by 7 bases; bases with no gene match: 10. Germline CDR1 reads LGHDT; CDR2 reads YNNKEL (reference sequence). The CDR3 has 16 amino acids. In DNA, the CDR3 is TGTGCCAGCACCGGAGTCGGGACTAGCGTGACAGATACGCAGTATTTT. Translation: CASTGVGTSVTDTQYF.

This clone was seen once. The chain links TRBV24-1 to TRBJ2-7; unclear D gene. V shed 5 bases and J shed 5 bases, with 12 bases lying between them. Germline CDR1 reads KGHDR; CDR2 reads SFDVKD. This CDR3 is 13 amino acids long. This CDR3 reads CATSGHLGHEQYF. The CDR3 bases are TGTGCCACCAGTGGCCATCTGGGCCACGAGCAGTACTTC.

This clone showed up just a few times. V usage is TRBV10-1 and J usage is TRBJ1-2; no definite D call. This CDR3 region has 13 residues. Germline values: CDR1 WNHNN, CDR2 SYGVQD (reference sequence). The V end lost 5 bases, the J end lost 3 bases, and 10 bases lay between the germline ends. The CDR3 DNA reads as TGCGCCAGCAGTAACAGCAACCACTATGGCTACACCTTC. Translating it yields CASSNSNHYGYTF.

This chain uses TRBV5-6 with TRBJ2-5; 7 nucleotides line up with TRBD1. The V gene end was trimmed by 4 bases and the J gene end by 9 bases; junction bases not matched to a gene: 3. The CDR3 is 11 amino acids. CDR1 is SGHDT and CDR2 is YYEEEE in the germline V gene. The CDR3: CASSQTGAQYF. As DNA, the CDR3 is TGTGCCAGCAGCCAAACAGGGGCCCAGTACTTC.

The chain has TRBV30 and TRBJ2-4, with D maybe TRBD1 (5 bases). The CDR3 runs to 13 residues. The V end was cut by 0 bases, the J end by 7 bases, with 10 bases between. Germline V lookup: CDR1 GTSNPN, CDR2 SVGIG (reference sequence). The CDR3 sequence: CAWSVKGFNIQYF. CDR3 DNA sequence: TGTGCCTGGAGTGTAAAGGGGTTTAACATTCAGTACTTC. Full variable domain (remainder filled in from reference TRBV30 and TRBJ2-4): SQTIHQWPATLVQPVGSPLSLECTVEGTSNPNLYWYRQAAGRGLQLLFYSVGIGQISSEVPQNLSASRPQDRQFILSSKKLLLSDSGFYLCAWSVKGFNIQYFGAGTRLSVL.

The V gene is TRBV28, the J gene TRBJ1-4, with D perhaps matching TRBD1 (5 bases). V lost 2 bases, J lost 8 bases, and 15 bases lay in between. The CDR3 is 15 amino acids. Germline V gene lookup returns CDR1 MDHEN and CDR2 SYDVKM. CDR3 region: CASSLPGGRGEKLFF. The CDR3 coding sequence is TGTGCCAGCAGTTTACCTGGGGGGAGGGGAGAAAAACTGTTTTTT.

For the CDR3, the DNA is TGTGCCAGCAACGGGAGGGCAGATACGCAGTATTTT. Translation: CASNGRADTQYF. This chain joins TRBV2 and TRBJ2-3; 8 bases line up with TRBD2. Trimming cost V 7 bases and J 4 bases; bases outside gene matches: 1. Per germline, CDR1 SNHLY and CDR2 FYNNEI. This CDR3 has 12 amino acids.

The J gene is TRBJ2-1, the V gene TRBV11-1; D is undetermined. The CDR3 spans 13 residues. V lost 1 base and J 9 bases, leaving 10 bases between the germline ends. Looked up from germline, CDR1 is SGHAT and CDR2 is FQDESV (reference sequence). CDR3 DNA sequence: TGTGCCAGCAGCTTAGGGATTGGGCTTGAGCAGTTCTTC. This gives the protein CASSLGIGLEQFF.

The chain uses TRBV7-9 and TRBJ1-2, with 8 nucleotides matching TRBD1. This CDR3 comprises 14 residues. Germline trimming cut 5 bases from V and 2 bases from J; bases unmatched to any gene: 4. CDR1 is SEHNR and CDR2 is FQNEAQ in the germline V gene (reference sequence). The CDR3 sequence is CASSDTGGNYGYTF. The CDR3 nucleotides read TGTGCCAGCAGCGATACAGGGGGGAACTATGGCTACACCTTC.

The CDR3, as DNA: TGTGCCAGCAGATATTCTGCCGGACAGGGGCGCTACGAGCAGTACTTC. Amino acid sequence: CASRYSAGQGRYEQYF. The chain couples TRBV28 to TRBJ2-7, with TRBD1 matching over 9 bases. This CDR3 comprises 16 residues. V lost 6 bases, J lost 3 bases, and 12 bases stayed unmatched. From germline, CDR1 is MDHEN and CDR2 SYDVKM.

This sequence joins TRBV6-5 and TRBJ1-2, with TRBD1 as a possible D gene (5 bases). The CDR3 has 14 residues. Trimming pared 6 bases from V and 5 bases from J, leaving 16 bases between. Germline V gene lookup returns CDR1 MNHEY and CDR2 SVGAGI. CDR3 sequence: CASSSTGGGYGYTF. In DNA, the CDR3 is TGTGCCAGCAGCTCGACCGGGGGTGGTTATGGCTACACCTTC.

This clone has a handful of counts. The chain combines TRBV7-3 with TRBJ2-7, with TRBD1 matching 11 bases. Germline loops: CDR1 SGHTA, CDR2 FQGTGA. J was trimmed by 5 bases and V by 4 bases; bases with no gene match: 7. The CDR3 has 15 residues. CDR3 bases: TGTGCCAGCAGCTACGGGACAGGGGGTTTCGACGAGCAGTACTTC. This encodes CASSYGTGGFDEQYF.

This clone was counted only a few times. Within the sample, other DNA sequences also encode this same CDR3. The J gene is TRBJ1-5, the V gene TRBV9; D is undetermined. CDR1 and CDR2 (germline): SGDLS, YYNGEE. The CDR3 totals 13 residues. V lost 4 bases, J lost 4 bases, and 9 bases lay in between. As DNA, the CDR3 is TGTGCCAGCAGCCCTAGTCCTAATCAGCCCCAGCATTTT. Translation gives CASSPSPNQPQHF.

This chain connects TRBV24-1 to TRBJ2-2; D call uncertain. V shed 5 bases and J shed 7 bases, with 7 bases lying between them. From germline, CDR1 is KGHDR and CDR2 SFDVKD. This CDR3 has 12 amino acids. In DNA, the CDR3 is TGTGCCACCAGTGGTAGATTCGGGGAGCTGTTTTTT. This codes for CATSGRFGELFF.

The chain uses TRBV3-1 (or the pseudogene TRBV3-2) and TRBJ2-3; 8 bases are shared with TRBD2. Germline assignment: CDR1 LGHDT and CDR2 YNNKEL (reference sequence). The CDR3 has 13 residues. The V segment lost 5 bases and the J segment 8 bases; nucleotides outside the gene matches: 6. The CDR3 here is CASSSLSGITQYF. The CDR3 DNA follows: TGTGCCAGCAGCTCTCTTAGCGGGATTACGCAGTATTTT.

The V gene is TRBV9, the J gene TRBJ2-1; 7 bases map to TRBD2. V shed 2 bases, J shed 9 bases, and the junction held 14 bases outside the gene matches. CDR1 SGDLS and CDR2 YYNGEE come from the germline V gene. The CDR3 is 16 residues long. As DNA, the CDR3 is TGTGCCAGCAGCGTTTCGGGACTTTCGGGAGGCGGTGAGCAGTTCTTC. Protein sequence: CASSVSGLSGGGEQFF.

The chain couples TRBV30 to TRBJ2-2, with TRBD1 matching over 7 bases. Germline CDR1 and CDR2: GTSNPN and SVGIG (reference sequence). The CDR3 loop spans 14 amino acids. The trim removed 2 bases at V and 6 bases at J, leaving 6 bases unmatched. This CDR3 reads CAWSRQTGSGELFF. The CDR3 DNA is TGTGCCTGGAGTCGACAGACAGGGTCCGGGGAGCTGTTTTTT.

The V gene is TRBV5-6, the J gene TRBJ2-7; 14 nucleotides line up with TRBD2. The CDR3 is made up of 16 amino acids. Germline V gene lookup returns CDR1 SGHDT and CDR2 YYEEEE. The trim removed 4 bases at V and 6 bases at J, leaving 9 bases unmatched. The CDR3 loop is CASSPSGTSGRSEQYF. The DNA of the CDR3 is TGTGCCAGCAGCCCATCCGGGACTAGCGGGAGAAGCGAGCAGTACTTC.

The V call is TRBV4-1, the J call TRBJ1-2, with 7 positions matching TRBD1. Germline assignment: CDR1 MGHRA and CDR2 YSYEKL. The CDR3 consists of 16 residues. With 1 base clipped from V and 3 bases from J, the junction kept 8 bases outside the gene matches. The CDR3 protein is CASSQGNRGIHYGYTF. The CDR3 DNA reads TGCGCCAGCAGCCAAGGGAACAGGGGCATTCACTATGGCTACACCTTC.

V gene TRBV6-5 combines with J gene TRBJ2-1; 9 bases fit TRBD2. The germline CDR1 and CDR2 sequences are MNHEY and SVGAGI. The length of the CDR3 is 15 residues. The trim removed 6 bases at V and 6 bases at J, leaving 9 bases unmatched. The CDR3 DNA reads as TGTGCCAGCAGCTCGACTAGCGGAGCCTCCAATGAGCAGTTCTTC. This gives the protein CASSSTSGASNEQFF.